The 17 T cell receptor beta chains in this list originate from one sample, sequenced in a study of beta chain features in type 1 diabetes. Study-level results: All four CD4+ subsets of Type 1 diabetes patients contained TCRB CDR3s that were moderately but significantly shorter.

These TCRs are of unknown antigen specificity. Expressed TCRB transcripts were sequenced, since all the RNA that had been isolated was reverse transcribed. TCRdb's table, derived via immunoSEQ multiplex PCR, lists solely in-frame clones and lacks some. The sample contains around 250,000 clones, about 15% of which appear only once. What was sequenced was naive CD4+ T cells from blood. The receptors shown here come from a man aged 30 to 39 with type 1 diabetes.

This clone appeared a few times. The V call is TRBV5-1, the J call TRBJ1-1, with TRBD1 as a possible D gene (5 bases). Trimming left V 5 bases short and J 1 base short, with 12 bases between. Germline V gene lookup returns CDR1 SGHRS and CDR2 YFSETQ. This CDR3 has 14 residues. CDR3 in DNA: TGCGCCAGCAGAATCGGGGGGGAGAACACTGAAGCTTTCTTT. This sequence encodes CASRIGGENTEAFF. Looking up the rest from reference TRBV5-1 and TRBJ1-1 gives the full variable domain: KAGVTQTPRYLIKTRGQQVTLSCSPISGHRSVSWYQQTPGQGLQFLFEYFSETQRNKGNFPGRFSGRQFSNSRSEMNVSTLELGDSALYLCASRIGGENTEAFFGQGTRLTVV.

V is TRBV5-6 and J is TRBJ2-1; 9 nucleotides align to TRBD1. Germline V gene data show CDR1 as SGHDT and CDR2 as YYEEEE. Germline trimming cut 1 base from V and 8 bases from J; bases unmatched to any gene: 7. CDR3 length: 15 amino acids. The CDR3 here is CASSLRDRVGYEQFF. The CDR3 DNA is TGTGCCAGCAGCTTGAGGGACAGGGTCGGGTATGAGCAGTTCTTC.

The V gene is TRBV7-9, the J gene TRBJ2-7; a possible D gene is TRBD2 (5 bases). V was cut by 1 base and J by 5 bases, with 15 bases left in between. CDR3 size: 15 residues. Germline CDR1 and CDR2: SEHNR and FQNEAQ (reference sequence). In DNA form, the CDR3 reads TGTGCCAGCAGCTTAGACGTCCGCGGGCAGGACGAGCAGTACTTC. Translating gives CASSLDVRGQDEQYF.

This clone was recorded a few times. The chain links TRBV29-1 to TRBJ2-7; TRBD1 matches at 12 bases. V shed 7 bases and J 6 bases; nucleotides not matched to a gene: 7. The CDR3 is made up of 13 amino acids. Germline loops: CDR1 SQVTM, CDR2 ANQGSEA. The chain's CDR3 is CSGTGTGGLEQYF. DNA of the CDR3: TGCAGCGGAACCGGGACAGGGGGCCTCGAGCAGTACTTC.

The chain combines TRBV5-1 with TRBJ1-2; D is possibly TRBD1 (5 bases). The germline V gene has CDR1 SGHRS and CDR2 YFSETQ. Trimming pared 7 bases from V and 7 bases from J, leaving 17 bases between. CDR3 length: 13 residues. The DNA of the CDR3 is TGCGCCAGCGAGGGGAGTGGACTAGGTGGCTACACCTTC. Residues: CASEGSGLGGYTF. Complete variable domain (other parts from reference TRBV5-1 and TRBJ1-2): KAGVTQTPRYLIKTRGQQVTLSCSPISGHRSVSWYQQTPGQGLQFLFEYFSETQRNKGNFPGRFSGRQFSNSRSEMNVSTLELGDSALYLCASEGSGLGGYTFGSGTRLTVV.

The CDR3 nucleotides read TGCGCCAGCAGCCGCAAGACAGGGCACGACACTGAAGCTTTCTTT. As protein: CASSRKTGHDTEAFF. This sequence joins TRBV5-1 and TRBJ1-1; 7 nucleotides match TRBD1. The germline V gene has CDR1 SGHRS and CDR2 YFSETQ. J gave up 3 bases and V 4 bases, and 9 bases lay outside the gene matches. The length of the CDR3 is 15 residues.

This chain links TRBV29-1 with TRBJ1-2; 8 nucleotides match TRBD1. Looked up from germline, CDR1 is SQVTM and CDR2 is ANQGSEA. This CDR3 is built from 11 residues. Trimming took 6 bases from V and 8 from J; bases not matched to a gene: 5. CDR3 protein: CSVRTGTGYTF. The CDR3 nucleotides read TGCAGCGTCCGGACAGGGACCGGCTACACCTTC.

The CDR3 nucleotides read TGTGCCAGCAGTGCTGCAACAAGCGGGGGGGCTGCGTATGAGCAGTTCTTC. Its translation is CASSAATSGGAAYEQFF. V is TRBV6-1 and J is TRBJ2-1, with TRBD2 matching 10 bases. Per germline, CDR1 MNHNS and CDR2 SASEGT. Trimming cost V 4 bases and J 8 bases; bases outside gene matches: 14. CDR3 size: 17 residues.

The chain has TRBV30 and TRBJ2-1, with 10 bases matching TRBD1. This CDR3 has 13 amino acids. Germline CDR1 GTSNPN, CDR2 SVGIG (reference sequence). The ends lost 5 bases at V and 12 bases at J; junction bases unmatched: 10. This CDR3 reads CAWEGQGPLGQFF. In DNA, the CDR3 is TGTGCCTGGGAGGGACAGGGGCCTTTGGGGCAGTTCTTC.

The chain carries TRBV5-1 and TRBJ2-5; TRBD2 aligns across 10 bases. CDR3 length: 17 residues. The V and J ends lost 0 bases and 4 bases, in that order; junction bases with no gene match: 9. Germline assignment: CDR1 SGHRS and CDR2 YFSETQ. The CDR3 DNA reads TGCGCCAGCAGCTTGGCGGCTAGCGGGAGTACCGGAGAGACCCAGTACTTC. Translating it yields CASSLAASGSTGETQYF.

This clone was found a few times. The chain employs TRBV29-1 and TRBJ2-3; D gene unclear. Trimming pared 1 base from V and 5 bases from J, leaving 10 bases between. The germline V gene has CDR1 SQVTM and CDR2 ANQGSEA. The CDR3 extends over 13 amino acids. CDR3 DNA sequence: TGCAGCGTTGAAGGCCAGGCCGGAGATACGCAGTATTTT. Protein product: CSVEGQAGDTQYF.

CDR3 protein: CASSPRQGGDYGYTF. The DNA for the CDR3 is TGTGCCAGCTCACCACGACAGGGTGGGGACTATGGCTACACCTTC. The chain combines TRBV18 with TRBJ1-2, with 7 nucleotides matching TRBD1. Germline CDR1 is KGHSH and CDR2 is LQKENI. This CDR3 has 15 residues. J was trimmed by 3 bases and V by 1 base; bases with no gene match: 5. Complete variable domain (other parts from reference TRBV18 and TRBJ1-2): NAGVMQNPRHLVRRRGQEARLRCSPMKGHSHVYWYRQLPEEGLKFMVYLQKENIIDESGMPKERFSAEFPKEGPSILRIQQVVRGDSAAYFCASSPRQGGDYGYTFGSGTRLTVV.

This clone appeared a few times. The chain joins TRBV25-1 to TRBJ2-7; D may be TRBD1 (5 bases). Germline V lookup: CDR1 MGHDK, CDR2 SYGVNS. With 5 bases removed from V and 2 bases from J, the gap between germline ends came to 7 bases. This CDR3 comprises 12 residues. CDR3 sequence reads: CASSKGTYEQYF. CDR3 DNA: TGTGCCAGCAGTAAGGGGACCTACGAGCAGTACTTC.

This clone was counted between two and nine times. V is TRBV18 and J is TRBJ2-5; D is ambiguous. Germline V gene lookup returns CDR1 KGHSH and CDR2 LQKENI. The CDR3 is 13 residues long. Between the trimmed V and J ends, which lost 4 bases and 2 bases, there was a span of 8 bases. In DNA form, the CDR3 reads TGTGCCAGCTCACGAGGAAATCAAGAGACCCAGTACTTC. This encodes CASSRGNQETQYF.

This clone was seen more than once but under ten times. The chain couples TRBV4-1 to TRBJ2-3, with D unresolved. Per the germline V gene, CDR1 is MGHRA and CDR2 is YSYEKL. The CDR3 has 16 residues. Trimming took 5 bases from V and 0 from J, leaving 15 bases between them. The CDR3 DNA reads TGCGCCAGCAGCTACTCTCCCGGTAGTAGCACAGATACGCAGTATTTT. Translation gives CASSYSPGSSTDTQYF.

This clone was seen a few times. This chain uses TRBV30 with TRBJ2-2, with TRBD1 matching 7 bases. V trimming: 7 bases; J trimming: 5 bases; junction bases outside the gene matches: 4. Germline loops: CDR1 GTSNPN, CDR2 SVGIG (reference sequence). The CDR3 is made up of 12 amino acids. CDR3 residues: CASGQRTGELFF. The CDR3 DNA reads TGTGCCTCGGGACAGCGGACCGGGGAGCTGTTTTTT.

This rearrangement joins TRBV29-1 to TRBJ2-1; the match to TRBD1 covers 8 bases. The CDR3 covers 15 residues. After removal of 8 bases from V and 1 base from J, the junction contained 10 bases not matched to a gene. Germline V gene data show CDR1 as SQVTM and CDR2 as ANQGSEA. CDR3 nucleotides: TGCAGCCTAGCACAGGGGGGAAGGTCCTACAATGAGCAGTTCTTC. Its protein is CSLAQGGRSYNEQFF.